These 21 T cell receptor beta chains were all obtained from the same sample, sequenced in a study of shared clonotypes between healthy human individuals. Clones were sequenced by immunoSEQ multiplex PCR, and TCRdb holds only the in-frame ones, with some missing. The sample lists roughly 1,600,000 clones, approximately 98.5% occurring once. Input material: naive CD4+ T cells sorted from blood. As to subset: CD45RA+ positively selected. The source is a man aged 25 to 40 in good health.

CDR3 nucleotide sequence: TGCGCCAGCAGACAGGGACTAGCGGGCTTCAGCTCCTACAATGAGCAGTTCTTC. Its protein product is CASRQGLAGFSSYNEQFF. The chain couples TRBV5-1 to TRBJ2-1, with TRBD2 identical over 12 bases. The CDR3 contains 18 residues. The J segment lost 0 bases and the V segment lost 5 bases, leaving 9 bases of the junction unmatched. The germline gives CDR1 SGHRS, CDR2 YFSETQ.

The chain has TRBV19 and TRBJ1-2; unclear D gene. Deletions cut 7 bases from V and 4 bases from J, with 10 bases between. The CDR3 covers 12 residues. The V gene's germline CDR1 is LNHDA and CDR2 SQIVND (reference sequence). The chain's CDR3 is CASIGNSYGYTF. The DNA for the CDR3 is TGTGCCAGTATAGGGAACAGCTATGGCTACACCTTC.

The J gene is TRBJ2-1, the V gene TRBV7-6, with D perhaps TRBD2 (6 bases). Germline assignment: CDR1 SGHVS and CDR2 FNYEAQ. V shed 5 bases and J shed 5 bases, with 16 bases lying between them. CDR3 size: 15 residues. The CDR3 spells CASSGTRAENNEQFF. DNA for the CDR3: TGTGCCAGCAGCGGGACTCGAGCCGAGAACAATGAGCAGTTCTTC. Based on the CDR3 plus reference TRBV7-6 and TRBJ2-1, the full variable domain is GAGVSQSPRYKVTKRGQDVALRCDPISGHVSLYWYRQALGQGPEFLTYFNYEAQQDKSGLPNDRFSAERPEGSISTLTIQRTEQRDSAMYRCASSGTRAENNEQFFGPGTRLTVL.

The CDR3 DNA is TGTGCCAGCAGCCCACAGGGTTGGGACACTGAAGCTTTCTTT. It is translated as CASSPQGWDTEAFF. The chain has TRBV11-2 and TRBJ1-1, with TRBD1 as a possible D gene (6 bases). The CDR3 length is 14 residues. Looked up from germline, CDR1 is SGHAT and CDR2 is FQNNGV. The V and J ends lost 5 bases and 3 bases respectively, with 13 bases between them.

The gene calls are TRBV20-1 and TRBJ2-5; D not resolved. Germline V gene data show CDR1 as DFQATT and CDR2 as SNEGSKA (reference sequence). Trimming removed 5 bases at V and 2 bases at J, with 6 bases between. The CDR3 totals 11 residues. CDR3 in amino acids: CSAESQETQYF. CDR3 nucleotide sequence: TGCAGTGCTGAGAGTCAAGAGACCCAGTACTTC.

This chain uses TRBV28 with TRBJ1-4; D is unclear. The V gene lost 2 bases and the J gene lost 8 bases, with 12 bases spanning the gap. CDR1 and CDR2 (germline): MDHEN, SYDVKM. CDR3 length equals 14 residues. In DNA, the CDR3 is TGTGCCAGCAGTTTACTCCGCCTGGGGGAAAAACTGTTTTTT. It specifies CASSLLRLGEKLFF.

The chain recombines TRBV28 with TRBJ1-5; possibly TRBD1 for D (5 bases). The CDR3 has 16 amino acids. V was trimmed by 6 bases and J by 7 bases, leaving 22 bases between them. Germline assignment: CDR1 MDHEN and CDR2 SYDVKM. The CDR3 sequence is CASRPPGRGLQQPQHF. Written as DNA, the CDR3 is TGTGCCAGCAGGCCTCCAGGGCGAGGGCTTCAGCAGCCCCAGCATTTT.

The chain couples TRBV6-6 to TRBJ2-2; TRBD2 aligns across 10 bases. V lost 7 bases to trimming and J lost 3 bases; unmatched junction nucleotides: 8. Looked up from germline, CDR1 is MNHNY and CDR2 is SVGAGI (reference sequence). CDR3 length: 16 amino acids. The CDR3 loop reads CASTLALAGHTGELFF. The CDR3 DNA follows: TGTGCCAGCACCCTTGCACTAGCGGGGCACACCGGGGAGCTGTTTTTT.

J is TRBJ2-1 and V is TRBV6-1; 8 bases match TRBD2. Losses at the gene ends were 4 bases for V and 6 bases for J; bases not matched to a gene: 8. The CDR3 is made up of 15 amino acids. Germline CDR1 MNHNS, CDR2 SASEGT. DNA of the CDR3: TGTGCCAGCAGTGCACTGCGGACTAGCAGCAATGAGCAGTTCTTC. Translating gives CASSALRTSSNEQFF.

The gene calls are TRBV28 and TRBJ2-3; D possibly corresponds to TRBD1 (6 bases). V lost 6 bases, J lost 1 base, and 20 bases lay in between. The CDR3 is 17 amino acids. Germline lookup yields CDR1 MDHEN and CDR2 SYDVKM. CDR3 sequence (DNA): TGTGCCAGCAGGATAGGCAGGGGAAGACGGGGCACAGATACGCAGTATTTT. Its protein is CASRIGRGRRGTDTQYF.

The sample holds one count of this clone. The J gene is TRBJ2-2, the V gene TRBV4-2; tentatively, D is TRBD2 (6 bases). V was shortened by 0 bases and J by 0 bases, with 11 bases between the two germline ends. This CDR3 region has 17 residues. Germline V gene sequence: CDR1 LGHNA, CDR2 YNFKEQ. CDR3 nucleotides: TGTGCCAGCAGCCAAGAAGTGCCTAGCGCGAACACCGGGGAGCTGTTTTTT. Translated: CASSQEVPSANTGELFF.

V gene TRBV7-5 combines with J gene TRBJ2-2; the listed D gene, TRBD2, was not tested against the DNA. TRBV7-5 is listed as a pseudogene. CDR3 length: 17 residues. As DNA, the CDR3 is TGTGCCAGAAGCCGCCAATGTAAACTGAAGAACACCGGGGAGCTGTTTTTT. This sequence encodes CARSRQCKLKNTGELFF.

The chain is built from TRBV7-7 and TRBJ2-1; a weak D match, TRBD2 (6 bases). This CDR3 region has 14 residues. Germline CDR1 is SSHAT and CDR2 is FNYEAQ (reference sequence). Trimming shortened V by 1 base and J by 10 bases, and 14 bases separated the two germline ends. As DNA, the CDR3 is TGTGCCAGCAGCTTAGTGGCGGGATTATCCGAGCAGTTCTTC. Translation gives CASSLVAGLSEQFF.

The CDR3 loop reads CASSPAVDEKLFF. The CDR3 nucleotides are TGTGCCAGCAGCCCTGCGGTAGATGAAAAACTGTTTTTT. The chain couples TRBV5-4 to TRBJ1-4; D not certain. The CDR3 length is 13 residues. Germline CDR1 is SGHNT and CDR2 is YYREEE (reference sequence). Trimming took 4 bases from V and 6 from J, leaving 10 bases between them.

V is TRBV5-4 and J is TRBJ1-2; possibly TRBD1 for D (6 bases). CDR1 and CDR2 (germline): SGHNT, YYREEE (reference sequence). This CDR3 has 15 amino acids. Trimming left V 1 base short and J 3 bases short, with 13 bases between. CDR3 in amino acids: CASSLKRGSYYGYTF. The CDR3 region has the DNA TGTGCCAGCAGCTTGAAAAGGGGGTCCTACTATGGCTACACCTTC.

This clone was seen only once. This sequence joins TRBV5-4 and TRBJ1-1; D is undetermined. This CDR3 region has 14 residues. Deletions cut 5 bases from V and 1 base from J, with 12 bases between. Germline assignment: CDR1 SGHNT and CDR2 YYREEE (reference sequence). The CDR3: CASSPRGRNTEAFF. The CDR3 region has the DNA TGTGCCAGCAGTCCTCGGGGAAGGAACACTGAAGCTTTCTTT.

J is TRBJ2-5 and V is TRBV5-1; TRBD2 matches 7 bases. The CDR3 is made up of 16 amino acids. Germline loops: CDR1 SGHRS, CDR2 YFSETQ. Trimming cost V 7 bases and J 1 base; bases outside gene matches: 13. For the CDR3, the DNA is TGCGCCAGCGGGAGAGGTGCTAGCGGATTCCAAGAGACCCAGTACTTC. Translated: CASGRGASGFQETQYF.

The J gene is TRBJ2-2, the V gene TRBV7-3; D ambiguous. Between the trimmed V and J ends, which lost 3 bases and 0 bases, there was a span of 5 bases. CDR1 SGHTA and CDR2 FQGTGA come from the germline V gene. This CDR3 spans 14 amino acids. CDR3 loop: CASSFVPNTGELFF. In DNA, the CDR3 is TGTGCCAGCAGCTTCGTTCCGAACACCGGGGAGCTGTTTTTT.

V usage is TRBV5-1 and J usage is TRBJ2-7, with D tentatively TRBD1 or TRBD2 (5 bases each). V was clipped by 0 bases and J by 5 bases, with 15 bases between them. This CDR3 has 15 amino acids. Germline V lookup: CDR1 SGHRS, CDR2 YFSETQ. This chain's CDR3 is CASSLVVSGADEQYF. The CDR3 DNA follows: TGCGCCAGCAGCTTGGTGGTGTCCGGGGCAGACGAGCAGTACTTC. Complete variable domain (other parts from reference TRBV5-1 and TRBJ2-7): KAGVTQTPRYLIKTRGQQVTLSCSPISGHRSVSWYQQTPGQGLQFLFEYFSETQRNKGNFPGRFSGRQFSNSRSEMNVSTLELGDSALYLCASSLVVSGADEQYFGPGTRLTVT.

The CDR3 here is CASSGTSGIEETQYF. The CDR3 nucleotides read TGTGCCAGCAGTGGGACTAGCGGGATAGAAGAGACCCAGTACTTC. The chain carries TRBV28 and TRBJ2-5; 13 positions match TRBD2. Trimming cost V 5 bases and J 3 bases; bases outside gene matches: 3. Germline V lookup: CDR1 MDHEN, CDR2 SYDVKM. The CDR3 covers 15 residues.

The V call is TRBV4-1, the J call TRBJ2-7; D remains ambiguous. Per the germline V gene, CDR1 is MGHRA and CDR2 is YSYEKL. The length of the CDR3 is 16 residues. Trimming took off 0 bases at V and 1 base at J, with 13 bases between the two ends. For the CDR3, the DNA is TGCGCCAGCAGCCAAGAACTTAGGACCTCGTCCTACGAGCAGTACTTC. Residues: CASSQELRTSSYEQYF.